The 2 T cell receptor beta chains below all came from one sample that was sequenced in a study of beta chain features in type 1 diabetes. Of the isolated RNA, all was reverse transcribed, and so the sequenced material was expressed TCRB transcripts. Produced via immunoSEQ multiplex PCR; TCRdb's table is partial and in-frame only. The table shows roughly 170,000 clones, with around an eighth occurring only once. Sequenced material: central memory CD4+ T cells from blood. The receptors were gathered from a woman younger than 35 in good health.

There are a few counts of this clone. This chain links TRBV6-5 with TRBJ1-3; D remains unclear. The germline V gene encodes CDR1 MNHEY and CDR2 SVGAGI. The CDR3 is 14 residues long. Trimming took off 6 bases at V and 2 bases at J, with 11 bases between the two ends. CDR3 in amino acids: CASRPGRTGNTIYF. In DNA, the CDR3 is TGTGCCAGCAGACCGGGAAGAACTGGAAACACCATATATTTT.

The CDR3 loop reads CASSYGTGYRNEQFF. CDR3 DNA sequence: TGTGCCAGCAGTTACGGGACAGGGTATCGGAATGAGCAGTTCTTC. This chain connects TRBV6-5 to TRBJ2-1; 9 bases fit TRBD1. Per the germline V gene, CDR1 is MNHEY and CDR2 is SVGAGI. CDR3 length: 15 residues. V dropped 2 bases and J dropped 7; count of bases not matched to a gene: 6.